This TCR beta chain emerged from a study of blood T cells in healthy people across ages (dated by TCRdb to between 2014 and 2017). Study-wide context: In model experiments, template switching captured about one uniquely barcoded TCR beta cDNA molecule for every two T cells. The study measured age-related changes in TCR beta repertoire diversity using deep sequencing normalized with unique cDNA molecular identifiers. For two donors (one aged 18 to 29 and one aged 80 or older), the study analyzed two additional independent replicas of 1 million unique cDNA reads from the same blood draw. The donors were split into four age groups: young (average about 16 years), middle-aged (nearly 40), aged (roughly 65) and long-lived (approximately 80). To avoid experimental bias, donors of different ages were spread randomly across the sequencing lanes.

About this clonotype: This receptor's antigen is unknown. One base away there is no much larger clone; base qualities are not given.

The investigation overall reported the following: Compared with the aged group, the long-lived group had more naive CD4+ T cells, fewer expanded clones and increased TCR diversity, suggesting age selection. Conclusive comparison of naive and antigen-experienced compartments was prevented by the profiling of bulk unsorted PBMCs. Donor CMV infection status was unknown, potentially confounding age-related changes in expanded clonotypes. There was a strong correlation between observed TCR beta diversity and the percentage of naive T cells measured by flow cytometry. Estimates of total diversity from one million sequenced T cells were regarded as lower bounds and underestimates. As age increased, observed TCR beta diversity per million T cells dropped in a roughly linear way, and a significant reduction was already evident by age around 41.

The roughly 39 donors, aged 6 to 90 years, were systemically healthy Caucasian individuals from Russia. Each donor gave approximately 9.4 milliliters of peripheral blood, drawn into EDTA-treated Vacutainer tubes. Ficoll-Paque density-gradient centrifugation was used to isolate PBMCs, with at least 7 million per sample. Total RNA was extracted from PBMCs with Trizol reagent, with at least 6 micrograms obtained per sample. The percentages of naive CD45RAhigh/CD27high T cells were determined by flow cytometry on a PBMC aliquot from every donor. Libraries were constructed by 5' RACE. The instrument given in TCRdb is Illumina HiSeq 2500. The second PCR ran for roughly 7 to 12 cycles and used a J-beta primer mix along with a sample-barcoded 5' primer. A unique molecular identifier was introduced onto each TCR beta cDNA molecule by a template-switch 5' adaptor carrying 12 random nucleotides. Each sample yielded at least 2.5 million CDR3-containing paired-end reads. First-strand cDNA was synthesized from all RNA with the Mint cDNA synthesis kit, primed by a TRBC-specific oligonucleotide. All cDNA was treated with uracil-DNA glycosylase and then went through a first 18-cycle PCR with the universal primers M1SS and BC2_uni_R. The authors' analysis ran thus. For normalization, 1 million high-quality reads were randomly selected from each sample, with every read carrying a distinct molecular identifier. Instead of being binned into consensus sequences, reads with shared molecular identifiers were discarded. MiTCR, run with a Q25 quality threshold and the strictest error-elimination algorithm, handled CDR3 identification, clonotype clustering and error correction. A nonparametric unseen species model with Euler transformation was used to estimate lower-bound total TCR beta diversity. Through fastp at Q25 and MiXCR, TCRdb rebuilt clones from the public reads, retaining in-frame beta chains. Identical CDR3 protein sequences are pooled into one entry, listed with their most common genes and DNA. The V and J calls come from TCRdb's annotation, not from the publication. Within this sample are approximately 600,000 distinct CDR3 sequences, with around 54% of them counted one time only. Clones ranked in the top ten supply over 30% of the sample.

The sample comprised blood. The clonotype comes from a man between 60 and 75 years old in good health.

The nucleotide sequence is TGCGCCAGCACCCCCGGCGCGGGCAGGTACAATGAGCAGTTCTTC. Translation gives CASTPGAGRYNEQFF. The V and J genes are TRBV4-1 and TRBJ2-1; TRBD2 is possibly the D segment (5 matching bases). The CDR3 holds 15 amino acids from the cysteine to the phenylalanine. Of all the DNA, just the CDR3 is kept, 45 bases in frame from base 1. V was cut back by 7 bases and J by 4 bases, leaving a gap of 17 bases between them. From a lookup of the germline V gene, CDR1 and CDR2 are MGHRA and YSYEKL.